The 7 T cell receptor beta chains reported below all come from one sample, sequenced in a study of cytomegalovirus exposure and HLA in healthy donors. Sequenced by immunoSEQ multiplex PCR; TCRdb stores in-frame clones only, minus some. The table shows fewer than 350,000 clones, with 88% occurring only once. Sequencing input: PBMCs. The receptor set was obtained from a woman aged 18 to 35 in good health and CMV-seronegative.

V is TRBV6-5 and J is TRBJ2-7, with a tentative D call TRBD1 (5 bases). The CDR3 consists of 16 residues. Per the germline V gene, CDR1 is MNHEY and CDR2 is SVGAGI. V dropped 4 bases and J dropped 0 bases, with 16 bases sitting between them. The CDR3, as DNA: TGTGCCAGCAGTTTACTTGGACAATCCAGCTCCTACGAGCAGTACTTC. Residues: CASSLLGQSSSYEQYF.

The rearrangement uses TRBV15 and TRBJ1-4; D call uncertain. Germline values: CDR1 LNHNV, CDR2 YYDKDF (reference sequence). The CDR3 extends over 13 amino acids. Deletions cut 4 bases from V and 4 bases from J, with 7 bases between. CDR3 in DNA: TGTGCCACCAGCATAAGAGTTAATGAAAAACTGTTTTTT. Translated, it gives CATSIRVNEKLFF.

The genes are TRBV30 and TRBJ1-2, with 8 bases that match TRBD1. With V trimmed by 3 bases and J by 4 bases, 16 bases remained unmatched. The length of the CDR3 is 17 residues. Germline-derived CDR1 and CDR2 are GTSNPN and SVGIG (reference sequence). The CDR3 nucleotides are TGTGCCTGGAGAGCCCGCGGGGACAGGCCACCTATCTATGGCTACACCTTC. It specifies CAWRARGDRPPIYGYTF.

The chain joins TRBV29-1 to TRBJ2-3, with a possible D match to TRBD1 (6 bases). The CDR3 extends over 10 amino acids. Trimming took off 4 bases at V and 9 bases at J, with 8 bases between the two ends. From germline, CDR1 is SQVTM and CDR2 ANQGSEA. The CDR3 loop is CSVGQATQYF. CDR3 sequence (DNA): TGCAGCGTTGGACAGGCCACGCAGTATTTT.

The V and J genes are TRBV7-6 and TRBJ2-3, with 11 bases that match TRBD2. The germline CDR1 and CDR2 sequences are SGHVS and FNYEAQ. CDR3 length equals 18 residues. Trimming cost V 3 bases and J 1 base; bases outside gene matches: 9. DNA for the CDR3: TGTGCCAGCAGCTTGAGAAGCTTACTAGCGGGAGGCACAGATACGCAGTATTTT. It specifies CASSLRSLLAGGTDTQYF.

This clone was observed a single time. The V call is TRBV7-8, the J call TRBJ2-1; D possibly corresponds to TRBD2 (6 bases). V was shortened by 6 bases and J by 9 bases, with 27 bases between the two germline ends. The germline V gene encodes CDR1 SGHVS and CDR2 FQNEAQ. This CDR3 has 17 residues. The CDR3 region has the DNA TGTGCCAGCAGGTTAACTAGATTCGCCCAGACCGGGGGTGAGCAGTTCTTC. Protein sequence: CASRLTRFAQTGGEQFF. Full variable domain (outside the CDR3, taken from reference TRBV7-8 and TRBJ2-1): GAGVSQSPRYKVAKRGQDVALRCDPISGHVSLFWYQQALGQGPEFLTYFQNEAQLDKSGLPSDRFFAERPEGSVSTLKIQRTQQEDSAVYLCASRLTRFAQTGGEQFFGPGTRLTVL.

The V gene is TRBV10-3, the J gene TRBJ2-7, with 8 nucleotides matching TRBD1. The CDR3 runs to 11 residues. CDR1 ENHRY and CDR2 SYGVKD come from the germline V gene. Unmatched junction bases numbered 0, after V lost 6 bases and J lost 5 bases. Here the CDR3 DNA reads TGTGCCATCAGCAGGGGGCACGAGCAGTACTTC. Translation gives CAISRGHEQYF.